The 26 T cell receptor beta chains in this list originate from one sample, sequenced in a study of blood T cell repertoires in COVID-19. Sequenced by immunoSEQ multiplex PCR; TCRdb stores in-frame clones only, minus some. The sample shows about 73,000 clones, approximately 83% of them seen only once. The specimen was peripheral blood. These receptors originate from a woman aged 55-75 years with acute or convalescent COVID-19.

The chain has TRBV6-6 and TRBJ1-1; TRBD1 matches 7 bases. With 7 bases clipped from V and 5 bases from J, the junction kept 13 bases outside the gene matches. The CDR3 covers 15 residues. Germline V gene lookup returns CDR1 MNHNY and CDR2 SVGAGI (reference sequence). This CDR3 reads CASTPSQGDRTEAFF. In DNA form, the CDR3 reads TGTGCCAGCACCCCGTCTCAGGGGGATCGGACTGAAGCTTTCTTT.

The rearrangement joins TRBV15 to TRBJ2-7, with 8 bases matching TRBD2. The CDR3 has 15 amino acids. Trimming took 4 bases from V and 4 from J; bases not matched to a gene: 9. Germline V gene data show CDR1 as LNHNV and CDR2 as YYDKDF (reference sequence). DNA of the CDR3: TGTGCCACCAGCACCCCAAGCGGGGGCCCGTACGAGCAGTACTTC. It translates to CATSTPSGGPYEQYF.

The rearrangement joins TRBV7-9 to TRBJ2-1, with 13 bases matching TRBD2. Trimming took 4 bases from V and 0 from J; bases not matched to a gene: 9. Germline loops: CDR1 SEHNR, CDR2 FQNEAQ (reference sequence). CDR3 length: 19 residues. CDR3 amino acids: CASSWPEGLAGSSYNEQFF. CDR3 sequence (DNA): TGTGCCAGCAGCTGGCCCGAGGGACTAGCGGGGAGCTCCTACAATGAGCAGTTCTTC.

The rearrangement uses TRBV5-4 and TRBJ1-4, with D uncertain. Germline CDR1 is SGHNT and CDR2 is YYREEE (reference sequence). V was trimmed by 3 bases and J by 5 bases, leaving 14 bases between them. The CDR3 extends over 15 amino acids. The CDR3 coding sequence is TGTGCCAGCAGCTCCGGGAAAGGGCAGAATGAAAAACTGTTTTTT. It encodes CASSSGKGQNEKLFF. The variable domain in full, with the rest retrieved from reference TRBV5-4 and TRBJ1-4, is ETGVTQSPTHLIKTRGQQVTLRCSSQSGHNTVSWYQQALGQGPQFIFQYYREEENGRGNFPPRFSGLQFPNYSSELNVNALELDDSALYLCASSSGKGQNEKLFFGSGTQLSVL.

This clone was seen once. This chain connects TRBV5-1 to TRBJ2-2; possible D gene TRBD1, 5 bases. The CDR3 sequence is 16 residues long. V was clipped by 1 base and J by 6 bases, with 16 bases between them. Germline lookup yields CDR1 SGHRS and CDR2 YFSETQ. Here the CDR3 reads CASSLRITGSPGELFF. The CDR3 DNA follows: TGCGCCAGCAGCTTGAGGATCACAGGTAGCCCCGGGGAGCTGTTTTTT.

The chain recombines TRBV14 with TRBJ2-1; 8 bases fit TRBD1. The J segment lost 6 bases and the V segment lost 3 bases, leaving 10 bases of the junction unmatched. Germline CDR1 SGHDN, CDR2 FVKESK. The CDR3 spans 16 residues. The CDR3 sequence is CASSQSIGQGTNEQFF. The CDR3 DNA reads as TGTGCCAGCAGCCAGTCTATCGGACAGGGAACCAATGAGCAGTTCTTC.

The chain has TRBV5-1 and TRBJ2-7, with 9 positions matching TRBD1. CDR1 is SGHRS and CDR2 is YFSETQ in the germline V gene. The CDR3 runs 14 residues. The trim removed 3 bases at V and 3 bases at J, leaving 4 bases unmatched. The CDR3 here is CASSSGQGSYEQYF. The CDR3 bases are TGCGCCAGCAGCTCGGGACAGGGCAGCTACGAGCAGTACTTC.

The rearrangement uses TRBV18 and TRBJ2-1; TRBD2 agrees at 12 bases. The CDR3 consists of 17 residues. Germline CDR1 and CDR2: KGHSH and LQKENI. Trimming at V came to 1 base and at J to 5 bases, leaving 6 bases not matched to a gene. The CDR3 sequence: CASSPLSLAGGDNEQFF. The CDR3 region has the DNA TGTGCCAGCTCACCACTCTCCCTAGCGGGAGGGGACAATGAGCAGTTCTTC.

The chain joins TRBV13 to TRBJ1-2; 7 nucleotides agree with TRBD1. The germline V gene has CDR1 PRHDT and CDR2 FYEKMQ (reference sequence). The junction had 3 bases not matched to a gene; V was cut back by 0 bases and J by 2 bases. CDR3 size: 15 residues. The CDR3 is CASSLGRDSNYGYTF. The CDR3 DNA reads TGTGCCAGCAGCTTAGGGAGGGACAGCAACTATGGCTACACCTTC.

In this sample, this clone turned up a few times. The rearrangement links TRBV18 to TRBJ1-2, with 7 positions matching TRBD1. The CDR3 spans 14 residues. Per the germline V gene, CDR1 is KGHSH and CDR2 is LQKENI. The V gene end was trimmed by 2 bases and the J gene end by 4 bases; junction bases not matched to a gene: 4. CDR3 in amino acids: CASSPFRTGYGYTF. CDR3 bases: TGTGCCAGCTCACCATTTAGGACAGGCTATGGCTACACCTTC. Supplemented by reference TRBV18 and TRBJ1-2, the full variable domain reads NAGVMQNPRHLVRRRGQEARLRCSPMKGHSHVYWYRQLPEEGLKFMVYLQKENIIDESGMPKERFSAEFPKEGPSILRIQQVVRGDSAAYFCASSPFRTGYGYTFGSGTRLTVV.

V gene TRBV7-8 combines with J gene TRBJ1-2, with a weak D call TRBD1 (6 bases). CDR1 and CDR2 from the germline V gene are SGHVS and FQNEAQ. Deletions cut 5 bases from V and 4 bases from J, with 14 bases between. The CDR3 contains 14 residues. CDR3 nucleotides: TGTGCCAGCAGCCCTAACAGGGTAATCTATGGCTACACCTTC. This codes for CASSPNRVIYGYTF.

The chain carries TRBV5-1 and TRBJ1-5; 8 nucleotides agree with TRBD1. V was clipped by 4 bases and J by 6 bases; unmatched bases: 9. Germline lookup yields CDR1 SGHRS and CDR2 YFSETQ. This CDR3 spans 15 amino acids. CDR3 loop: CASSPQGQGGQPQHF. The CDR3 nucleotides read TGCGCCAGCAGCCCGCAAGGACAGGGCGGTCAGCCCCAGCATTTT.

The J gene is TRBJ1-1, the V gene TRBV19; 7 bases match TRBD1. Germline V gene data show CDR1 as LNHDA and CDR2 as SQIVND (reference sequence). The junction had 12 bases not matched to a gene; V was cut back by 6 bases and J by 8 bases. The CDR3 consists of 14 residues. DNA for the CDR3: TGTGCCAGTAGATCAAGACAGGGTTTGGACGAAGCTTTCTTT. Translating it yields CASRSRQGLDEAFF.

The chain links TRBV7-9 to TRBJ2-7, with 9 bases identical to TRBD1. The CDR3 loop spans 12 amino acids. Germline loops: CDR1 SEHNR, CDR2 FQNEAQ (reference sequence). V shed 10 bases and J 1 base; nucleotides not matched to a gene: 2. This CDR3 is CATGQGSYEQYF. CDR3 DNA: TGTGCCACCGGACAGGGGTCCTACGAGCAGTACTTC. Full variable domain (outside the CDR3, taken from reference TRBV7-9 and TRBJ2-7): DTGVSQNPRHKITKRGQNVTFRCDPISEHNRLYWYRQTLGQGPEFLTYFQNEAQLEKSRLLSDRFSAERPKGSFSTLEIQRTEQGDSAMYLCATGQGSYEQYFGPGTRLTVT.

V usage is TRBV12-3 or TRBV12-4 and J usage is TRBJ2-7, with D possibly being TRBD2 (6 bases). V dropped 6 bases and J dropped 1 base, with 10 bases sitting between them. This CDR3 has 13 amino acids. The CDR3 here is CASSQSGSYEQYF. The CDR3 DNA follows: TGTGCCAGCAGCCAGAGCGGGTCCTACGAGCAGTACTTC.

The rearrangement links TRBV25-1 to TRBJ2-3, with D unresolved. Germline-derived CDR1 and CDR2 are MGHDK and SYGVNS. Trimming removed 1 base from V and 0 bases from J, with 8 bases in between. CDR3 length equals 15 residues. Here the CDR3 DNA reads TGTGCCAGCAGTGAATCCCCCTACAGCACAGATACGCAGTATTTT. Protein sequence: CASSESPYSTDTQYF.

The rearrangement uses TRBV24-1 and TRBJ2-1; 9 bases map to TRBD1. This CDR3 spans 14 amino acids. Germline CDR1 reads KGHDR; CDR2 reads SFDVKD. Losses at the gene ends were 5 bases for V and 9 bases for J; bases not matched to a gene: 7. The CDR3 spells CATSGTGVVGEQFF. As DNA, the CDR3 is TGTGCCACCAGTGGGACAGGGGTGGTTGGTGAGCAGTTCTTC.

In nucleotides, the CDR3 is TGTGCCAGCAGCCGTATAAGAGGCACTGAAGCTTTCTTT. Translating it yields CASSRIRGTEAFF. V gene TRBV7-8 combines with J gene TRBJ1-1; D not certain. Germline assignment: CDR1 SGHVS and CDR2 FQNEAQ. Deletions cut 5 bases from V and 4 bases from J, with 11 bases between. This CDR3 contains 13 residues.

The CDR3 protein is CASSQDWNSYGYTF. The DNA for the CDR3 is TGTGCCAGCAGCCAAGATTGGAACAGCTATGGCTACACCTTC. The V call is TRBV3-1 (or the pseudogene TRBV3-2), the J call TRBJ1-2, with no clear D. Germline V gene sequence: CDR1 LGHDT, CDR2 YNNKEL (reference sequence). V gave up 0 bases and J gave up 4 bases, with 9 bases separating them. This CDR3 region has 14 residues.

This clone has a handful of counts. The chain employs TRBV7-9 and TRBJ1-3, with unresolved D. The CDR3 totals 16 residues. With 5 bases removed from V and 0 bases from J, the gap between germline ends came to 14 bases. Germline lookup yields CDR1 SEHNR and CDR2 FQNEAQ (reference sequence). The CDR3 coding sequence is TGTGCCAGCAGCCCCCTCCCAACGAGCTCTGGAAACACCATATATTTT. It codes for CASSPLPTSSGNTIYF.

V gene TRBV7-8 combines with J gene TRBJ1-3; D perhaps matches TRBD1 (6 bases). Trimming cost V 6 bases and J 0 bases, with 12 bases left between them. The CDR3 contains 15 residues. CDR1 is SGHVS, CDR2 FQNEAQ, per germline. Here the CDR3 reads CASSRTESSGNTIYF. Written as DNA, the CDR3 is TGTGCCAGCAGTAGGACAGAGAGCTCTGGAAACACCATATATTTT.

V is TRBV18 and J is TRBJ1-3; D not certain. CDR1 is KGHSH, CDR2 LQKENI, per germline. Trimming took off 7 bases at V and 6 bases at J, with 19 bases between the two ends. CDR3 length: 15 amino acids. The CDR3 sequence is CASFTPGRALNTIYF. The CDR3 DNA reads as TGTGCCAGCTTCACCCCGGGTCGAGCCTTAAACACCATATATTTT.

V and J are TRBV12-1 and TRBJ2-7; the table's D call, TRBD2, has no DNA check behind it. TRBV12-1 is a pseudogene segment. This CDR3 spans 14 amino acids. The CDR3 sequence: CASSSSGVSYEQYF. CDR3 DNA sequence: TGTGCCAGCAGCTCCTCCGGAGTTTCCTACGAGCAGTACTTC.

To note about this clone: The same CDR3 is also encoded by other DNA sequences in this sample. V is TRBV27 and J is TRBJ1-6; 10 nucleotides agree with TRBD1. Germline CDR1 reads MNHEY; CDR2 reads SMNVEV (reference sequence). Trimming removed 6 bases from V and 7 bases from J; junction bases left unmatched: 3. The CDR3 runs to 14 residues. The CDR3: CASRVGQGNSPLHF. The CDR3 coding sequence is TGTGCCAGCAGGGTGGGACAGGGGAATTCACCCCTCCACTTT.

The V gene is TRBV25-1, the J gene TRBJ1-2; D is undetermined. Germline V gene lookup returns CDR1 MGHDK and CDR2 SYGVNS. Trimming left V 5 bases short and J 4 bases short, with 8 bases between. This CDR3 is built from 12 residues. CDR3 amino acids: CASSRAGYGYTF. The CDR3 coding sequence is TGTGCCAGCAGTAGAGCAGGCTATGGCTACACCTTC.

The chain combines TRBV5-1 with TRBJ1-6; possible D gene TRBD1, 6 bases. The germline V gene has CDR1 SGHRS and CDR2 YFSETQ. The length of the CDR3 is 15 residues. Trimming pared 4 bases from V and 7 bases from J, leaving 15 bases between. CDR3 loop: CASSLTDRTNSPLHF. CDR3 DNA: TGCGCCAGCAGCCTTACAGACAGGACCAATTCACCCCTCCACTTT.